Below, 28 T cell receptor beta chains from the same sample are listed, as sequenced in a study of T cells after yellow fever vaccination. TCRdb called the 5' RACE reads again in MiXCR, with one record for every CDR3 protein. Seen here are 35,000 to 55,000 distinct CDR3 sequences, 5% to 8% observed once, and the top ten hold about 10%. This specimen was PBMCs, either bulk or a sorted T-cell subset (CD4+, CD8+, memory, or dextramer-sorted; not recorded which), taken 45 days after the yellow fever booster vaccination. These receptors were taken from a man aged 25 to 40 who received the YFV17D yellow fever vaccine.

This clonotype was observed at least ten times. The J gene is TRBJ2-7, the V gene TRBV19; the D gene is possibly TRBD1 (6 bases). V shed 4 bases and J shed 6 bases, with 16 bases lying between them. The CDR3 is 14 amino acids. Per germline, CDR1 LNHDA and CDR2 SQIVND (reference sequence). The CDR3 DNA sequence: TGTGCCAGTAGTAAACACGGGGCCAGGGGCGAGCAGTACTTC. Translated, it gives CASSKHGARGEQYF.

This chain connects TRBV12-3 or TRBV12-4 to TRBJ2-7; unclear D gene. Trimming pared 6 bases from V and 3 bases from J, leaving 6 bases between. This CDR3 comprises 11 residues. CDR3 in amino acids: CASSIGYEQYF. The CDR3 coding sequence is TGTGCCAGCAGCATAGGCTACGAGCAGTACTTC.

The DNA of the CDR3 is TGTGCCAGTAGTGTCGGACAGCGAACCTACGAGCAGTACTTC. Translated, it gives CASSVGQRTYEQYF. The genes are TRBV19 and TRBJ2-7, with D perhaps matching TRBD1 (6 bases). V was clipped by 5 bases and J by 2 bases, with 13 bases between them. The germline V gene has CDR1 LNHDA and CDR2 SQIVND (reference sequence). CDR3 length equals 14 residues.

In this sample, this clonotype turned up a few times. The chain joins TRBV7-8 to TRBJ2-5, with TRBD2 identical over 10 bases. V lost 5 bases, J lost 5 bases, and 5 bases stayed unmatched. Germline V gives CDR1 SGHVS, CDR2 FQNEAQ. The CDR3 sequence is 14 residues long. The CDR3 region is CASSPWGLAETQYF. Written as DNA, the CDR3 is TGTGCCAGCAGCCCCTGGGGACTAGCGGAGACCCAGTACTTC. The entire variable domain, with the rest obtained from reference TRBV7-8 and TRBJ2-5, is as follows: GAGVSQSPRYKVAKRGQDVALRCDPISGHVSLFWYQQALGQGPEFLTYFQNEAQLDKSGLPSDRFFAERPEGSVSTLKIQRTQQEDSAVYLCASSPWGLAETQYFGPGTRLLVL.

Ten or more counts support this clonotype. This chain links TRBV3-1 with TRBJ2-7; D call uncertain. Trimming cost V 4 bases and J 1 base, with 8 bases left between them. Germline V gene lookup returns CDR1 LGHDT and CDR2 YNNKEL (reference sequence). This CDR3 is built from 13 residues. In DNA, the CDR3 is TGTGCCAGCAGCCCGGAACCTTCCTACGAGCAGTACTTC. Its translation is CASSPEPSYEQYF.

This clonotype was picked up a small number of times. This chain connects TRBV28 to TRBJ2-6; D call uncertain. CDR3 length: 14 amino acids. Germline assignment: CDR1 MDHEN and CDR2 SYDVKM. V was trimmed by 6 bases and J by 0 bases, leaving 6 bases between them. The chain's CDR3 is CASRQTSGANVLTF. CDR3 sequence (DNA): TGTGCCAGCAGGCAGACCTCTGGGGCCAACGTCCTGACTTTC.

This clonotype was detected many times. The rearrangement links TRBV11-2 to TRBJ2-1; D may be TRBD1 (5 bases). Germline V gives CDR1 SGHAT, CDR2 FQNNGV. V was shortened by 7 bases and J by 5 bases, with 12 bases between the two germline ends. The CDR3 loop spans 13 amino acids. Here the CDR3 DNA reads TGTGCCAGCACCGTGGGGCTCCACAATGAGCAGTTCTTC. Protein sequence: CASTVGLHNEQFF.

This clonotype was seen many times. The genes are TRBV5-6 and TRBJ1-2; D ambiguous. The CDR3 consists of 14 residues. Germline V gene data show CDR1 as SGHDT and CDR2 as YYEEEE. Trimming took 2 bases from V and 3 from J, leaving 11 bases between them. The DNA of the CDR3 is TGTGCCAGCAGCTTTGGCGTCGCCGACTATGGCTACACCTTC. Protein product: CASSFGVADYGYTF.

V and J are TRBV20-1 and TRBJ2-2; D is uncertain. CDR1 DFQATT and CDR2 SNEGSKA come from the germline V gene (reference sequence). This CDR3 comprises 11 residues. Trimming shortened V by 7 bases and J by 4 bases, and 7 bases separated the two germline ends. The CDR3 spells CSGYFTGELFF. The CDR3 coding sequence is TGCAGTGGGTACTTCACCGGGGAGCTGTTTTTT.

The gene calls are TRBV2 and TRBJ2-1; possibly TRBD1 for D (6 bases). Trimming took 0 bases from V and 4 from J, leaving 16 bases between them. In germline, CDR1 is SNHLY, CDR2 FYNNEI. CDR3 length: 17 residues. CDR3 coding DNA: TGTGCCAGCAGTGAAGCGGGACAACGAAGGCTTTACAATGAGCAGTTCTTC. Translated, it gives CASSEAGQRRLYNEQFF.

V is TRBV3-1 and J is TRBJ2-1; D is possibly TRBD2 (6 bases). V was trimmed by 5 bases and J by 7 bases, leaving 12 bases between them. The CDR3 is 13 residues long. CDR1 and CDR2 (germline): LGHDT, YNNKEL (reference sequence). CDR3: CASSSNRGNEQFF. CDR3 DNA sequence: TGTGCCAGCAGCTCCAATCGGGGGAATGAGCAGTTCTTC.

This clonotype was counted many times. This rearrangement joins TRBV6-5 to TRBJ2-5; no clear D gene. CDR3 length equals 15 residues. Trimming pared 0 bases from V and 2 bases from J, leaving 10 bases between. Germline lookup yields CDR1 MNHEY and CDR2 SVGAGI. This chain's CDR3 is CASSYSRSTQETQYF. The CDR3 bases are TGTGCCAGCAGTTACTCGAGGTCTACACAAGAGACCCAGTACTTC.

The sample holds many counts of this clonotype. The J gene is TRBJ1-2, the V gene TRBV6-1; TRBD1 is a possible D gene (5 bases). V lost 6 bases and J 0 bases, leaving 17 bases between the germline ends. This CDR3 has 16 residues. Germline V gives CDR1 MNHNS, CDR2 SASEGT. DNA for the CDR3: TGTGCCAGCAGGAGGATGGGGGTGGCTTCTAACTATGGCTACACCTTC. As protein: CASRRMGVASNYGYTF.

Many counts were recorded for this clonotype. The genes are TRBV2 and TRBJ2-4; D not certain. The CDR3 extends over 13 amino acids. V was pared by 1 base and J by 9 bases, with 10 bases between. The germline V gene has CDR1 SNHLY and CDR2 FYNNEI. CDR3 nucleotides: TGTGCCAGCAGTGAAGGAGTCTTAAGCATTCAGTACTTC. It codes for CASSEGVLSIQYF.

This clonotype was detected many times. The chain links TRBV4-2 to TRBJ2-7; perhaps TRBD1 as D (6 bases). This CDR3 is built from 14 residues. The germline V gene has CDR1 LGHNA and CDR2 YNFKEQ. Trimming removed 3 bases from V and 5 bases from J, with 14 bases in between. The CDR3 DNA is TGTGCCAGCAGCCAGGGTACAGGGCGGAACGAGCAGTACTTC. Its translation is CASSQGTGRNEQYF.

This clonotype has at least ten counts. The chain recombines TRBV7-8 with TRBJ2-3; 9 nucleotides line up with TRBD2. The CDR3 spans 17 residues. The germline V gene has CDR1 SGHVS and CDR2 FQNEAQ. V shed 5 bases, J shed 3 bases, and the junction held 12 bases outside the gene matches. As DNA, the CDR3 is TGTGCCAGCAGCAAGAGCGGGAGGCCCCTCAGGACAGATACGCAGTATTTT. It specifies CASSKSGRPLRTDTQYF.

V usage is TRBV7-2 and J usage is TRBJ1-1; D gene uncertain. Trimming left V 1 base short and J 4 bases short, with 10 bases between. The CDR3 has 14 residues. Per germline, CDR1 SGHTA and CDR2 FQGNSA. In DNA form, the CDR3 reads TGTGCCAGCAGCTTAGGACACGGGAGCACTGAAGCTTTCTTT. Protein product: CASSLGHGSTEAFF.

This clonotype was detected ten times or more. The chain recombines TRBV24-1 with TRBJ2-3; 11 bases fit TRBD1. The germline V gene encodes CDR1 KGHDR and CDR2 SFDVKD. The ends lost 3 bases at V and 4 bases at J; junction bases unmatched: 5. This CDR3 is 16 amino acids long. DNA of the CDR3: TGTGCCACCAGTGATCCCGGACAGGGGGCTTCAGATACGCAGTATTTT. Translation gives CATSDPGQGASDTQYF.

There are many counts of this clonotype. The chain carries TRBV6-6 and TRBJ2-7; 9 nucleotides line up with TRBD2. The germline V gene encodes CDR1 MNHNY and CDR2 SVGAGI (reference sequence). CDR3 size: 12 residues. J gave up 4 bases and V 10 bases, and 5 bases lay outside the gene matches. CDR3 sequence: CAIAGAVYEQYF. As DNA, the CDR3 is TGTGCCATAGCGGGAGCCGTATACGAGCAGTACTTC.

At least ten counts were recorded for this clonotype. The rearrangement uses TRBV30 and TRBJ2-1; no clear D gene. This CDR3 spans 13 amino acids. The V gene's germline CDR1 is GTSNPN and CDR2 SVGIG (reference sequence). Trimming cost V 0 bases and J 5 bases, with 8 bases left between them. CDR3 region: CAWSVGGNNEQFF. For the CDR3, the DNA is TGTGCCTGGAGTGTAGGTGGGAACAATGAGCAGTTCTTC.

In this sample, this clonotype turned up many times. The chain has TRBV7-3 and TRBJ2-2; D remains unclear. This CDR3 contains 13 residues. CDR1 SGHTA and CDR2 FQGTGA come from the germline V gene. Trimming left V 1 base short and J 4 bases short, with 4 bases between. This CDR3 is CASSLKFTGELFF. The CDR3 DNA sequence: TGTGCCAGCAGCTTAAAATTCACCGGGGAGCTGTTTTTT.

This clonotype was counted many times. V is TRBV20-1 and J is TRBJ2-1, with TRBD1 matching 7 bases. The CDR3 spans 14 residues. Germline values: CDR1 DFQATT, CDR2 SNEGSKA (reference sequence). The junction had 4 bases not matched to a gene; V was cut back by 5 bases and J by 0 bases. The CDR3, as DNA: TGCAGTGCTCAACAGGGGATCTCCTACAATGAGCAGTTCTTC. It specifies CSAQQGISYNEQFF.

This clonotype was seen many times. The chain recombines TRBV4-3 with TRBJ2-7; 8 bases match TRBD2. CDR3 length: 17 amino acids. V lost 0 bases to trimming and J lost 2 bases; unmatched junction nucleotides: 9. The germline CDR1 and CDR2 sequences are LGHNA and YSLEER. DNA for the CDR3: TGCGCCAGCAGCCAAGAAAGGCTAGCGGGTGCCCCCTACGAGCAGTACTTC. It is translated as CASSQERLAGAPYEQYF.

This clonotype was counted ten times or more. The CDR3 nucleotides read TGTGCCACCAGCAGAGGAAGTCTTAGGGCTAACCAAGAGACCCAGTACTTC. Translated, it gives CATSRGSLRANQETQYF. The chain joins TRBV15 to TRBJ2-5; the D is unclear. V was cut by 1 base and J by 0 bases, with 15 bases left in between. The CDR3 is 17 amino acids. In germline, CDR1 is LNHNV, CDR2 YYDKDF (reference sequence).

V is TRBV7-2 and J is TRBJ2-3; the D is unclear. The CDR3 spans 16 residues. Germline V gene sequence: CDR1 SGHTA, CDR2 FQGNSA. Trimming stripped 6 bases from V and 1 base from J, with 17 bases between. The CDR3 bases are TGTGCCAGCAGAGAAAGATATTCGACTCGCACAGATACGCAGTATTTT. Its translation: CASRERYSTRTDTQYF. The full variable domain, in which reference TRBV7-2 and TRBJ2-3 provide the parts outside the CDR3, is GAGVSQSPSNKVTEKGKDVELRCDPISGHTALYWYRQSLGQGLEFLIYFQGNSAPDKSGLPSDRFSAERTGGSVSTLTIQRTQQEDSAVYLCASRERYSTRTDTQYFGPGTRLTVL.

The chain joins TRBV18 to TRBJ2-1; the match to TRBD2 covers 12 bases. The germline gives CDR1 KGHSH, CDR2 LQKENI. V lost 10 bases to trimming and J lost 5 bases; unmatched junction nucleotides: 18. The CDR3 length is 18 residues. The CDR3 here is CAMLTTSGRHTDDNEQFF. The CDR3 DNA follows: TGTGCCATGCTGACCACTAGCGGGAGGCACACCGACGACAATGAGCAGTTCTTC.

This clonotype has a count of ten or more. This rearrangement joins TRBV28 to TRBJ2-7; D is possibly TRBD1 (5 bases). V was cut by 5 bases and J by 7 bases, with 24 bases left in between. From germline, CDR1 is MDHEN and CDR2 SYDVKM. This CDR3 has 16 residues. The CDR3 DNA follows: TGTGCCAGCAGTATCACCGCCAGGGTTCAGCCTCGAGAGCAGTACTTC. This sequence encodes CASSITARVQPREQYF.

This clonotype was seen at least ten times. The V gene is TRBV5-1, the J gene TRBJ2-1, with TRBD1 as a possible D gene (5 bases). The CDR3 consists of 16 residues. CDR1 and CDR2 from the germline V gene are SGHRS and YFSETQ. The ends were cut back, 5 bases at V and 6 bases at J, with 21 bases in the middle. The CDR3 reads CASSVDWQGASNEQFF. As DNA, the CDR3 is TGCGCCAGCAGTGTCGATTGGCAGGGTGCCTCCAATGAGCAGTTCTTC.